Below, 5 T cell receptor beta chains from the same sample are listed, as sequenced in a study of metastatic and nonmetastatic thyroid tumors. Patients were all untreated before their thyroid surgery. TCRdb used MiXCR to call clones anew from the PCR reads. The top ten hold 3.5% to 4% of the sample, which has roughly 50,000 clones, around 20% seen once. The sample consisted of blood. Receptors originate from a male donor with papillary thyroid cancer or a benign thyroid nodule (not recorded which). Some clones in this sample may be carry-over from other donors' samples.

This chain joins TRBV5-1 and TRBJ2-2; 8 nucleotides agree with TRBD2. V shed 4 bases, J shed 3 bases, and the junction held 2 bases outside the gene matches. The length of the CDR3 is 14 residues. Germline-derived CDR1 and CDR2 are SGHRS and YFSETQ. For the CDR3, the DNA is TGCGCCAGCAGCGTACTAGCGGACACCGGGGAGCTGTTTTTT. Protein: CASSVLADTGELFF.

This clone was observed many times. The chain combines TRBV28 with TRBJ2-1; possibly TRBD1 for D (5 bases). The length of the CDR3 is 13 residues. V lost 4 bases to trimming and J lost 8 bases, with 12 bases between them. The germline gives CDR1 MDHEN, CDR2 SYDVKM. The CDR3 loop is CASSSRVVDEQFF. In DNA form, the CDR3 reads TGTGCCAGCAGTTCCAGGGTAGTCGATGAGCAGTTCTTC.

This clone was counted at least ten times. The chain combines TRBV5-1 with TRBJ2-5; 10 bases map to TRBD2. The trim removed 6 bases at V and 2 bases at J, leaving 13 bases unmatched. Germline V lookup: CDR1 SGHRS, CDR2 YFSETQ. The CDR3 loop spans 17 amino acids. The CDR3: CASTLAGESFLQETQYF. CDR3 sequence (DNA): TGCGCCAGCACCCTAGCGGGAGAAAGCTTCTTACAAGAGACCCAGTACTTC. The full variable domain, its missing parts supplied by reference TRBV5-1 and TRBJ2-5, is KAGVTQTPRYLIKTRGQQVTLSCSPISGHRSVSWYQQTPGQGLQFLFEYFSETQRNKGNFPGRFSGRQFSNSRSEMNVSTLELGDSALYLCASTLAGESFLQETQYFGPGTRLLVL.

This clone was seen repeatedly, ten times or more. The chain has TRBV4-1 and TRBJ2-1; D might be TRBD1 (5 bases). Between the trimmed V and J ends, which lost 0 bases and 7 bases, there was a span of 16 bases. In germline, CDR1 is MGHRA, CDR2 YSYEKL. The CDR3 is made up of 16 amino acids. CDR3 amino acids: CASSQDRGTIYNEQFF. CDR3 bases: TGCGCCAGCAGCCAAGATAGGGGCACCATCTATAATGAGCAGTTCTTC.

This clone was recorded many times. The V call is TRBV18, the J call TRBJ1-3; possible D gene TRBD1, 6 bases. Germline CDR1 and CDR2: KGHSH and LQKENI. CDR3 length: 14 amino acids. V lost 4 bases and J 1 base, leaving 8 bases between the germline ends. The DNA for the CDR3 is TGTGCCAGCTCACAAGACAGGTCTGGAAACACCATATATTTT. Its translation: CASSQDRSGNTIYF.